The text below deals with one TCR beta chain. Other DNA sequences in this specimen translate into the identical CDR3. This entry comes from a study of blood T cell repertoires in COVID-19. Study at large: Spain, Italy and the United States supplied samples that represented acute and convalescent COVID-19.

Patients from Seattle were sampled longitudinally, starting during active infection. The germline gives CDR1 LGHDT, CDR2 YNNKEL (reference sequence). The CDR3 runs 14 residues. The V and J ends lost 1 base and 5 bases respectively, with 9 bases between them. In the authors' methods: It was from reference gene primer amplification that nucleated cell counts were estimated. The repertoire was sequenced with immunoSEQ multiplex PCR; TCRdb's copy has only in-frame clones and lacks some. V and J calls and clone size are as listed in that table; D and trimming were resolved from the DNA. Among roughly 480,000 clones listed, 85% to 90% were seen once.

The sample was peripheral blood. The sequence was collected from a man aged 18 to 35 with COVID-19, enrolled during active disease. The chain carries TRBV3-1 (or the pseudogene TRBV3-2) and TRBJ2-1; tentatively, D is TRBD2 (6 bases). Written as DNA, the CDR3 is TGTGCCAGCAGCCAAGCGGGCGGGGACAATGAGCAGTTCTTC. It is translated as CASSQAGGDNEQFF.